This TCR beta chain was identified during a study of OX40 agonist ivuxolimab in advanced cancers. Looking at the study overall: Ivuxolimab was an agonistic, fully human IgG2 monoclonal antibody directed against OX40 (CD134), a costimulatory receptor. In the dose-escalation cohort, 82.7% of patients were male, and the mean age was approximately 60 years, with a range of 23 to 79. The monotherapy dose-escalation portion (N ≈ 50 patients) of the phase I ivuxolimab trial is reported in the paper. Patients were allowed to have had prior anti-PD-1, anti-PD-L1 or anti-CTLA-4 therapy, and 40% of the dose-escalation patients had previously received checkpoint inhibitors. Of the approximately 50 dose-escalation patients, hepatocellular carcinoma was present in about 20, melanoma in approximately 15, renal cell carcinoma in 9 and head and neck cancer in 9. Intravenous ivuxolimab was administered to patients every 2 weeks at six dose levels: 0.01, 0.1, 0.3, 1.5, 3 and 10 mg/kg. Three dose-escalation patients achieved partial responses, one with hepatocellular carcinoma and two with cutaneous melanoma. The point of sequencing TCRbeta in the periphery was to test whether ivuxolimab changed TCR sequence diversity and drove clonal T-cell expansion. What the research found in general, with its limitations: Antigen specificity was not determined for the clonally expanded peripheral T cells. Clonal expansion of both CD4+ and CD8+ blood T cells was observed from baseline to week 6 at doses 0.1 to 3.0 mg/kg. On average, CD8+ T cells showed more expanded clones than CD4+ T cells after ivuxolimab. Low levels of normalized T-cell clonal expansion were also seen in some nonresponding patients. In partial responders in the 0.1-3.0 mg/kg groups, normalized peripheral clonal expansion was found to be among the lowest, especially among CD8+ T cells.

For CDR1 and CDR2, the germline V gene lists SNHLY and FYNNEI. V sheds 3 bases and J sheds 3 bases, leaving 3 bases between their ends. Taken from cysteine to phenylalanine, the CDR3 has 12 residues. This entry keeps only the CDR3 DNA: 36 bases, framed from base 1. Details on this clone: What antigen it recognizes has not been identified. No clone much larger than this one lies a single base away; base qualities are absent.

The trial excluded patients who had a history of autoimmune disease or who were on systemic immunosuppression. Peripheral blood for TCR sequencing was collected from all dose cohorts at baseline, on cycle 4 day 1, and on cycle 7 day 1. Samples were obtained from an open-label, multicenter, first-in-human phase I dose-escalation trial of ivuxolimab. Adults with locally advanced or metastatic melanoma, renal cell carcinoma, hepatocellular carcinoma or head and neck squamous cell carcinoma were enrolled in the trial. CD4+ and CD8+ T cells were sorted separately from peripheral blood before TCR sequencing. For sequencing of the TCRbeta CDR3 region, genomic DNA was extracted from the sorted cells. The immunoSEQ Assay was used for sequencing of TCRbeta CDR3 regions. TCRdb took over this immuneACCESS table, retaining in-frame rearrangements with V and J assigned. Such tables are incomplete; in checked studies, under half of the missing clones stem from an unresolved V gene, and the remainder is unexplained. The sample profile shows 99,000 or so clones; approximately 94% of them were found once. Less than 0.2% of the sample goes to the ten largest clones.

Source: CD4+ or CD8+ T cells sorted from blood, taken in a trial of the OX40 agonist ivuxolimab. The V and J segments used are TRBV2 and TRBJ1-3, with no confidently assigned D gene. The clonotype comes from an adult with an advanced solid tumor such as melanoma, head and neck, liver or kidney cancer. The DNA is as follows: TGTGCCAGCAGTGATAATGGAAACACCATATATTTT. The resulting protein is CASSDNGNTIYF.